Sequencing of this T cell receptor beta chain was carried out in a study of control samples from healthy donors and cancer patients. Libraries were prepared by immunoSEQ multiplex PCR; TCRdb keeps only in-frame clonotypes and omits some of them. The profile shows approximately 130,000 clones, over 75% of them singletons. The germline CDR1 and CDR2 sequences are LGHDT and YNNKEL (reference sequence). The CDR3 covers 14 residues. With 6 bases removed from V and 1 base from J, the gap between germline ends came to 9 bases. This TCR came from a man aged 55 to 70 in good health. J is TRBJ2-2 and V is TRBV3-1 (or the pseudogene TRBV3-2), with D possibly being TRBD1 (5 bases). The sequencing input was blood. CDR3 sequence (DNA): TGTGCCAGCAGAAACACAGGGAACACCGGGGAGCTGTTTTTT. This encodes CASRNTGNTGELFF.